These T cell receptor beta chains were read from a single sample in a study of vaccination and CD4 T cells after COVID-19. In TCRdb, the PCR reads were re-called with MiXCR into one record per CDR3 protein. This sample yields about 19,000 distinct CDR3 sequences, of which around 45% are seen a single time; 5.5% to 8.5% belongs to the top ten. These receptors' targets are unknown. The specimen was CD4+ T cells from blood, cultured in vitro, collected after SARS-CoV-2 vaccination. These receptors originate from a human donor who had recovered from COVID-19. Both conserved end residues are part of each CDR3. Fields, in order: J gene, D gene, V gene, clone size, CDR3 DNA, CDR3 protein. D genes are given only for firm matches. The size of a clone is reported for some rows only, either as once, few or many, or as a class for expanded clones.

J gene: TRBJ2-6
D gene: .
V gene: TRBV19
clone size: .
CDR3 DNA: TGTGCCAGTAGTATAGATCTCGGGGGGCGGTGGACCTCTGGGGCCAACGTCCTGACTTTC
CDR3 protein: CASSIDLGGRWTSGANVLTF

J gene: TRBJ2-1
D gene: TRBD2
V gene: TRBV4-3
clone size: .
CDR3 DNA: TGCGCCAGCAGCCAAGGGTGGGAGGGACCCTACAATGAGCAGTTCTTC
CDR3 protein: CASSQGWEGPYNEQFF

J gene: TRBJ1-2
D gene: .
V gene: TRBV6-5
clone size: .
CDR3 DNA: TGTGCCAGCAGTTTCCGCAGGGCTGCAAACTATGGCTACACCTTC
CDR3 protein: CASSFRRAANYGYTF

J gene: TRBJ2-2
D gene: TRBD2
V gene: TRBV12-3/TRBV12-4
clone size: .
CDR3 DNA: TGTGCCAGCAGCTTAGCGGGCACGAACACCGGGGAGCTGTTTTTT
CDR3 protein: CASSLAGTNTGELFF

J gene: TRBJ1-2
D gene: .
V gene: TRBV11-3
clone size: few
CDR3 DNA: TGTGCCAGCAGCTTGGTACCTCTTGGCTATGGCTACACCTTC
CDR3 protein: CASSLVPLGYGYTF

J gene: TRBJ2-1
D gene: TRBD1
V gene: TRBV11-2
clone size: few
CDR3 DNA: TGTGCCAGCAGCTTCGGGACAGTATACAATGAGCAGTTCTTC
CDR3 protein: CASSFGTVYNEQFF

J gene: TRBJ2-5
D gene: .
V gene: TRBV20-1
clone size: once
CDR3 DNA: TGCAGTGCTAGAGTCTCCTCGTACCAAGAGACCCAGTACTTC
CDR3 protein: CSARVSSYQETQYF

J gene: TRBJ2-2
D gene: .
V gene: TRBV7-9
clone size: few
CDR3 DNA: TGTGCCAGCAGCTTGCCAGGGTCCGGGGAGCTGTTTTTT
CDR3 protein: CASSLPGSGELFF

J gene: TRBJ2-5
D gene: .
V gene: TRBV5-1
clone size: .
CDR3 DNA: .
CDR3 protein: CASTNQTSMYLCASSTGRQETQYF

J gene: TRBJ1-3
D gene: TRBD1
V gene: TRBV19
clone size: few
CDR3 DNA: TGTGCCAGTAGTTCCCAGGGGGGGAACGGCGGAAACACCATATATTTT
CDR3 protein: CASSSQGGNGGNTIYF

J gene: TRBJ1-6
D gene: .
V gene: TRBV2
clone size: .
CDR3 DNA: TGTGCCACCCTCGAGTCACGGGGGGATTCACCCCTCCACTTT
CDR3 protein: CATLESRGDSPLHF

J gene: TRBJ2-7
D gene: .
V gene: TRBV7-2
clone size: few
CDR3 DNA: TGTGCCAGCAGCCCGACCCCTACTCAGTACTTC
CDR3 protein: CASSPTPTQYF

J gene: TRBJ1-2
D gene: .
V gene: TRBV7-2
clone size: few
CDR3 DNA: TGTGCCAGCAGCTTAGATGGCCCCGACAGCCGGGGCTACACCTTC
CDR3 protein: CASSLDGPDSRGYTF

J gene: TRBJ2-3
D gene: TRBD2
V gene: TRBV19
clone size: .
CDR3 DNA: TGTGCCAGTAGCACTAGCGGGGGGAATGTAGATACGCAGTATTTT
CDR3 protein: CASSTSGGNVDTQYF

J gene: TRBJ2-3
D gene: TRBD2
V gene: TRBV19
clone size: few
CDR3 DNA: TGTGCCAGTAGTGCTAGCGGGGGGGCAGATACGCAGTATTTT
CDR3 protein: CASSASGGADTQYF

J gene: TRBJ1-4
D gene: TRBD1
V gene: TRBV20-1
clone size: .
CDR3 DNA: TGCAGTGCTAGCGGGACAGGGAGTGAAAAACTGTTTTTT
CDR3 protein: CSASGTGSEKLFF

J gene: TRBJ2-3
D gene: .
V gene: TRBV11-3
clone size: .
CDR3 DNA: TGTGCCAGCAGCGCGACCCGGGCAGCAACAGATACGCAGTATTTT
CDR3 protein: CASSATRAATDTQYF

J gene: TRBJ2-7
D gene: TRBD2
V gene: TRBV20-1
clone size: few
CDR3 DNA: TGCAGTGCAGAGCACCTAGCGGGAGGTTTAAATGAGCAGTACTTC
CDR3 protein: CSAEHLAGGLNEQYF

J gene: TRBJ1-5
D gene: .
V gene: TRBV4-3
clone size: .
CDR3 DNA: TGCGCCAGCAGCCAAGATTTGGCAGGAAACCAGCCCCAGCATTTT
CDR3 protein: CASSQDLAGNQPQHF

J gene: TRBJ2-7
D gene: .
V gene: TRBV7-2
clone size: .
CDR3 DNA: TGTGCCAGCAGCTTTTCCTACGAGCAGTACTTC
CDR3 protein: CASSFSYEQYF

J gene: TRBJ2-7
D gene: .
V gene: TRBV7-8
clone size: few
CDR3 DNA: TGTGCCAGCAGCTTAGATACGGGGGGCCCCTCCTACTCCTACGAGCAGTACTTC
CDR3 protein: CASSLDTGGPSYSYEQYF

J gene: TRBJ1-1
D gene: TRBD1
V gene: TRBV5-4
clone size: .
CDR3 DNA: TGTGCCAGCAGCCAAGACAGGGGGCACACTGAAGCTTTCTTT
CDR3 protein: CASSQDRGHTEAFF

J gene: TRBJ2-7
D gene: .
V gene: TRBV27
clone size: .
CDR3 DNA: TGTGCCAGCAGCTCTAATATGTACGAGCAGTACTTC
CDR3 protein: CASSSNMYEQYF

J gene: TRBJ1-1
D gene: .
V gene: TRBV29-1
clone size: once
CDR3 DNA: TGCAGCGGGCGGGGGGCGGTGAACACTGAAGCTTTCTTT
CDR3 protein: CSGRGAVNTEAFF

J gene: TRBJ2-5
D gene: .
V gene: TRBV7-8
clone size: .
CDR3 DNA: TGTGCCAGCAGCGCCAGGGCAGGGCAGCAAGAGACCCAGTACTTC
CDR3 protein: CASSARAGQQETQYF

J gene: TRBJ2-7
D gene: .
V gene: TRBV27
clone size: medium-sized
CDR3 DNA: TGTGCCAGCGGGGGTCAGTACGAGCAGTACTTC
CDR3 protein: CASGGQYEQYF

J gene: TRBJ1-1
D gene: .
V gene: TRBV10-3
clone size: .
CDR3 DNA: TGTGCCATCAGTGCCGGGGCGCAGAACACTGAAGCTTTCTTT
CDR3 protein: CAISAGAQNTEAFF

J gene: TRBJ1-2
D gene: .
V gene: TRBV7-9
clone size: few
CDR3 DNA: TGTGCCAGCAGTCGGCCAGGGGACTCTTTTGATGGCTACACCTTC
CDR3 protein: CASSRPGDSFDGYTF

J gene: TRBJ1-1
D gene: .
V gene: TRBV18
clone size: .
CDR3 DNA: TGTGCCAGCTCACCGGGTTCAGGGAGGAACACTGAAGCTTTCTTT
CDR3 protein: CASSPGSGRNTEAFF

J gene: TRBJ1-2
D gene: TRBD1
V gene: TRBV20-1
clone size: .
CDR3 DNA: TGCAGTGCTAGAGACAGGGGGGCGAACTATGGCTACACCTTC
CDR3 protein: CSARDRGANYGYTF

J gene: TRBJ2-1
D gene: TRBD2
V gene: TRBV7-2
clone size: .
CDR3 DNA: TGTGCCAGCAGCTCCCCGACTAGCGGGAGGGCAGGGTTCTTC
CDR3 protein: CASSSPTSGRAGFF

J gene: TRBJ1-6
D gene: .
V gene: TRBV27
clone size: few
CDR3 DNA: TGTGCCAGCAGTTTAGAGGGTGGGCGTAATTCACCCCTCCACTTT
CDR3 protein: CASSLEGGRNSPLHF

J gene: TRBJ2-3
D gene: .
V gene: TRBV6-5
clone size: .
CDR3 DNA: TGTGCCAGCAGTTACTCCGACTCAACGCCGACAGATACGCAGTATTTT
CDR3 protein: CASSYSDSTPTDTQYF

J gene: TRBJ1-1
D gene: .
V gene: TRBV12-3/TRBV12-4
clone size: once
CDR3 DNA: TGTGCCAGCAGTTTACGCACTGAAGCTTTCTTT
CDR3 protein: CASSLRTEAFF

J gene: TRBJ2-3
D gene: .
V gene: TRBV6-1
clone size: few
CDR3 DNA: TGTGCCAGCAGGAAATCCACAGATACGCAGTATTTT
CDR3 protein: CASRKSTDTQYF

J gene: TRBJ2-1
D gene: .
V gene: TRBV5-6
clone size: .
CDR3 DNA: TGTGCCAGCAGCCTCTCACAGAGCTCCTACAATGAGCAGTTCTTC
CDR3 protein: CASSLSQSSYNEQFF

J gene: TRBJ2-7
D gene: .
V gene: TRBV20-1
clone size: .
CDR3 DNA: TGCAGTGCTAGACTCCGGGACTGGAACAGGCTGTACTTC
CDR3 protein: CSARLRDWNRLYF

J gene: TRBJ1-5
D gene: .
V gene: TRBV6-1
clone size: .
CDR3 DNA: TGTGCCAGCAGTGATAGGGGGGATCAGCCCCAGCATTTT
CDR3 protein: CASSDRGDQPQHF

J gene: TRBJ1-2
D gene: .
V gene: TRBV10-2
clone size: .
CDR3 DNA: TGCGCCAGCAGTGAGTCCCTACCCGGGGGCTACACCTTC
CDR3 protein: CASSESLPGGYTF

J gene: TRBJ2-2
D gene: .
V gene: TRBV6-4
clone size: .
CDR3 DNA: TGTGCCAGCAGTGCGGGACCGAACACCGGGGAGCTGTTTTTT
CDR3 protein: CASSAGPNTGELFF

J gene: TRBJ2-2
D gene: .
V gene: TRBV10-1
clone size: .
CDR3 DNA: TGCGCCAGCAGAATAATTAACACCGGGGAGCTGTTTTTT
CDR3 protein: CASRIINTGELFF

J gene: TRBJ1-2
D gene: TRBD1
V gene: TRBV6-1
clone size: few
CDR3 DNA: TGTGCCAGCAGTCCAATGGTGCGACAGGGACGTGGCTACACCTTC
CDR3 protein: CASSPMVRQGRGYTF

J gene: TRBJ1-1
D gene: TRBD1
V gene: TRBV7-8
clone size: .
CDR3 DNA: TGTGCCAGCAGCTTAAGGACAGGGGGCCGGGTAGGTTGGGGCACTGAAGCTTTCTTT
CDR3 protein: CASSLRTGGRVGWGTEAFF

J gene: TRBJ1-3
D gene: .
V gene: TRBV7-6
clone size: few
CDR3 DNA: TGTGCCAGCGGGGAGGCGGGTGGCAACACCATATATTTT
CDR3 protein: CASGEAGGNTIYF

J gene: TRBJ1-5
D gene: .
V gene: TRBV6-9
clone size: .
CDR3 DNA: TGTGCCAGCAGTTATAAACCCGGGGGTAACAATCAGCCCCAGCATTTT
CDR3 protein: CASSYKPGGNNQPQHF

J gene: TRBJ2-1
D gene: TRBD2
V gene: TRBV19
clone size: .
CDR3 DNA: TGTGCCAGCAATAGTGGAATCGGGAGCGGGGCCATATACAATGAGCAGTTCTTC
CDR3 protein: CASNSGIGSGAIYNEQFF

J gene: TRBJ2-1
D gene: TRBD2
V gene: TRBV20-1
clone size: .
CDR3 DNA: TGCAGTGCTAGGGCACTAGCGGGAGGGTACAATGAGCAGTTCTTC
CDR3 protein: CSARALAGGYNEQFF